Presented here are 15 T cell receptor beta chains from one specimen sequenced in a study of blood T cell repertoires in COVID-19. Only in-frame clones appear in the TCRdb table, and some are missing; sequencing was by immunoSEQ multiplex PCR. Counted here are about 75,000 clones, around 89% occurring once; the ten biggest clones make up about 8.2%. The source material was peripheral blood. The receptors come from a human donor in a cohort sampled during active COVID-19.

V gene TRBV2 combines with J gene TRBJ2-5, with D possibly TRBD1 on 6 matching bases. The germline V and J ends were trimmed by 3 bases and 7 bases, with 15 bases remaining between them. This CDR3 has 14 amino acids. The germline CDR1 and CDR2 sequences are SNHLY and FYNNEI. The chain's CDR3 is CASSDRGRTATQYF. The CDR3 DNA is TGTGCCAGCAGTGACAGGGGCCGGACCGCGACCCAGTACTTC.

In DNA form, the CDR3 reads TGTGCCAGCAGCGTAGCTGTGGGGCACACCGGGGAGCTGTTTTTT. It is translated as CASSVAVGHTGELFF. This chain connects TRBV9 to TRBJ2-2, with D perhaps matching TRBD1 (5 bases). Germline V gene sequence: CDR1 SGDLS, CDR2 YYNGEE. Trimming took 0 bases from V and 3 from J, leaving 9 bases between them. The length of the CDR3 is 15 residues.

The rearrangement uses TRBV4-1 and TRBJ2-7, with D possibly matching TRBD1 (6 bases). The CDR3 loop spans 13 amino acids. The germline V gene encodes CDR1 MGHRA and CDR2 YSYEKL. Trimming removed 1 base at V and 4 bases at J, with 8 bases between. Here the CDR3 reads CASSQGGRYEQYF. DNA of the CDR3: TGCGCCAGCAGCCAAGGGGGGCGGTACGAGCAGTACTTC.

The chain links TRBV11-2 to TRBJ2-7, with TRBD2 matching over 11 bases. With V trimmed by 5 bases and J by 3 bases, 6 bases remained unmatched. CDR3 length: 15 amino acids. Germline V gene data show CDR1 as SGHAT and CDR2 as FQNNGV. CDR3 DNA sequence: TGTGCCAGCAGCCGACTAGCGGGAAAATTCTACGAGCAGTACTTC. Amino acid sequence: CASSRLAGKFYEQYF.

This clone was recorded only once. This CDR3 reads CAISEQQGFSYNSPLHF. The CDR3, as DNA: TGTGCCATCAGTGAGCAACAGGGTTTCTCCTATAATTCACCCCTCCACTTT. The chain couples TRBV10-3 to TRBJ1-6, with D maybe TRBD1 (6 bases). The CDR3 sequence is 17 residues long. Trimming left V 2 bases short and J 0 bases short, with 11 bases between. Looked up from germline, CDR1 is ENHRY and CDR2 is SYGVKD.

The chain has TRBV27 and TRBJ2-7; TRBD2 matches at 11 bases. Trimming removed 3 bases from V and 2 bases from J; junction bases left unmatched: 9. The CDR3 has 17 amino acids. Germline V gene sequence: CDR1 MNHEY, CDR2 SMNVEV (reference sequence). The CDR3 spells CASSFGTSGFVTYEQYF. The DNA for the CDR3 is TGTGCCAGCAGTTTCGGGACTAGCGGCTTTGTCACCTACGAGCAGTACTTC.

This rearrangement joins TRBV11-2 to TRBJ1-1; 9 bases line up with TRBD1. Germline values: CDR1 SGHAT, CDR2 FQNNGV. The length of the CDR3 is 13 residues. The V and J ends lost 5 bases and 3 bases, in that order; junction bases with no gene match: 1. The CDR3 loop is CASSRDRDTEAFF. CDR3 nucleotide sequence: TGTGCCAGCAGCCGGGACAGGGACACTGAAGCTTTCTTT.

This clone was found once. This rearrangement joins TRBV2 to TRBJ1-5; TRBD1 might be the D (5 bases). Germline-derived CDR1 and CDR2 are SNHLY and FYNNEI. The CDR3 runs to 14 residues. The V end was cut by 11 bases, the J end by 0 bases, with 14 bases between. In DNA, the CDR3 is TGTGCCGTCAAGACAGTTGATAGCAATCAGCCCCAGCATTTT. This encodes CAVKTVDSNQPQHF.

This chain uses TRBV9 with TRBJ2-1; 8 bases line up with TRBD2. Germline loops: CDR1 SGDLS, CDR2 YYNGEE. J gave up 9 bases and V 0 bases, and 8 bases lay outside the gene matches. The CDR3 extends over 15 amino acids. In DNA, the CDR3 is TGTGCCAGCAGCGTAGATCCAGCGGGAGCCTCTGAGCAGTTCTTC. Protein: CASSVDPAGASEQFF.

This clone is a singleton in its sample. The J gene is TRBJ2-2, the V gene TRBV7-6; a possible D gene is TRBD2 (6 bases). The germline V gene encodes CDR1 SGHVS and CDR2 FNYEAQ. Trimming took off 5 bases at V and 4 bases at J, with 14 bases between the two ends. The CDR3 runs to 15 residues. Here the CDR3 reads CASSGRLGGTGELFF. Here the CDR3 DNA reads TGTGCCAGCAGCGGCCGACTAGGCGGCACCGGGGAGCTGTTTTTT.

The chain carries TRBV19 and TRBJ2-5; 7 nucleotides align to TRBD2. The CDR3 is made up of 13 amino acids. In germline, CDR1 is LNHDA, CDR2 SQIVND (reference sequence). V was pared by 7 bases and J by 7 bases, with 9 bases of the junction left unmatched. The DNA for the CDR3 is TGTGCCAGTAATGTAAGGGGAGGGAGGACCCAGTACTTC. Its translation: CASNVRGGRTQYF.

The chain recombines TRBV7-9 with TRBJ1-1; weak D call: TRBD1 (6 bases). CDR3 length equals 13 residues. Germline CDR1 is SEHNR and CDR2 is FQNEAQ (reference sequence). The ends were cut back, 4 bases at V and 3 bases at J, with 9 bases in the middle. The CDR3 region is CASSSWTDTEAFF. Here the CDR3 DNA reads TGTGCCAGCAGCTCGTGGACAGACACTGAAGCTTTCTTT.

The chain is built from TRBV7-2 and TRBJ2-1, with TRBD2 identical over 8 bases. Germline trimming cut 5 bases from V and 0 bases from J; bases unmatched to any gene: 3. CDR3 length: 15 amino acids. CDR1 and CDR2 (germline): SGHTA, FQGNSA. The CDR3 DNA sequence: TGTGCCAGCAGCCGGGGGGGAAGCTCCTACAATGAGCAGTTCTTC. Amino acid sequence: CASSRGGSSYNEQFF.

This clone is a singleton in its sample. The CDR3 loop is CAISPGDSKAKNIQYF. Here the CDR3 DNA reads TGTGCCATCAGTCCTGGGGACAGCAAAGCCAAAAACATTCAGTACTTC. The chain carries TRBV10-3 and TRBJ2-4; 7 positions agree with TRBD1. The ends lost 5 bases at V and 0 bases at J; junction bases unmatched: 7. The CDR3 runs to 16 residues. The V gene's germline CDR1 is ENHRY and CDR2 SYGVKD.

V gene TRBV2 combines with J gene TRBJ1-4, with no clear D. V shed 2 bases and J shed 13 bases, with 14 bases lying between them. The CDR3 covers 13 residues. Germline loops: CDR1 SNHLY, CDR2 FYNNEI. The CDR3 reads CASSELAVGSLFF. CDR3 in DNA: TGTGCCAGCAGTGAACTGGCGGTCGGTTCACTGTTTTTT.